What follows are 4 T cell receptor beta chains derived from one specimen sequenced in a study of vaccination effects on CD4 cells after COVID-19. Repertoires were generated with immunoSEQ multiplex PCR, while TCRdb's copy carries only in-frame clones and drops some. Of some 41,000 clones in the sample, about 60% were seen once. Before sequencing, viral peptide pools were used by the ViraFEST assay to expand antigen-specific CD4+ T cells. Isolation of CD4+ T cells took place after about nine days of culture. Negative nucleocapsid antibody tests before and after vaccination confirmed no previous SARS-CoV-2 infection. The antigens these receptors bind are not known. This specimen was CD4+ T cells from PBMCs cultured with HCoV-OC43 spike peptides, taken before COVID-19 vaccination. The subset was: HCoV-OC43 spike overlapping peptide pool stimulation. These receptors came from a human donor who received a COVID-19 vaccine.

This chain connects TRBV6-5 to TRBJ2-1; 9 bases agree with TRBD2. In germline, CDR1 is MNHEY, CDR2 SVGAGI. The CDR3 is made up of 15 amino acids. Trimming took 8 bases from V and 4 from J; bases not matched to a gene: 9. The CDR3 region is CASVSAAGGYNEQFF. Here the CDR3 DNA reads TGTGCCAGCGTTAGCGCGGCGGGAGGGTACAATGAGCAGTTCTTC.

The V call is TRBV5-1, the J call TRBJ2-5, with D perhaps TRBD2 (5 bases). The CDR3 sequence is 15 residues long. The V gene lost 0 bases and the J gene lost 5 bases, with 14 bases spanning the gap. The germline V gene has CDR1 SGHRS and CDR2 YFSETQ. The CDR3 reads CASSLVSGFGETQYF. In DNA, the CDR3 is TGCGCCAGCAGCTTGGTATCGGGGTTTGGGGAGACCCAGTACTTC.

By frequency in the sample, this clone is medium-sized. The chain employs TRBV24-1 and TRBJ2-1; 8 bases agree with TRBD2. CDR1 is KGHDR and CDR2 is SFDVKD in the germline V gene. The CDR3 length is 15 residues. J gave up 3 bases and V 6 bases, and 6 bases lay outside the gene matches. CDR3: CATSRGGRDYNEQFF. CDR3 coding DNA: TGTGCCACCAGTCGGGGGGGCCGAGACTACAATGAGCAGTTCTTC.

V and J are TRBV29-1 and TRBJ2-5, with 7 bases matching TRBD1. The ends lost 4 bases at V and 4 bases at J; junction bases unmatched: 6. The CDR3 length is 13 residues. From germline, CDR1 is SQVTM and CDR2 ANQGSEA. The CDR3 protein is CSVVRAGGETQYF. DNA for the CDR3: TGCAGCGTTGTCCGTGCAGGGGGAGAGACCCAGTACTTC.